Below are 30 T cell receptor beta chains sequenced from a single sample in a study of T cell repertoires in cytomegalovirus infection (dated by TCRdb to between 2018 and 2020). Data came from an Illumina HiSeq 1500. Using fastp at Q25 and MiXCR, TCRdb reprocessed the public reads and kept productive beta chains. When rows share a CDR3 protein, they turn into one entry using the most common DNA and genes. The sample includes about 230,000 distinct CDR3 sequences, with roughly 6.5% observed a single time. The ten largest clonotypes hold about 6% of the sample. The specimen was PBMCs. Every receptor here comes from a human donor in good health (CMV status not recorded). Some clones in this sample may be carry-over from other donors' samples.

In its sample, this clonotype was seen many times. V gene TRBV9 combines with J gene TRBJ1-1; no firm D call. The V gene lost 5 bases and the J gene lost 7 bases, with 6 bases spanning the gap. The CDR3 is made up of 10 amino acids. Germline V CDR1 and CDR2: SGDLS, YYNGEE. The CDR3 nucleotides read TGTGCCAGCAGTGGGAATGAAGCTTTCTTT. Translated: CASSGNEAFF.

This chain connects TRBV30 to TRBJ2-3; 7 nucleotides agree with TRBD1. The CDR3 spans 13 residues. J gave up 1 base and V 5 bases, and 3 bases lay outside the gene matches. Germline V lookup: CDR1 GTSNPN, CDR2 SVGIG (reference sequence). CDR3 in amino acids: CAWDRVGTDTQYF. The CDR3 DNA reads TGTGCCTGGGACAGGGTCGGCACAGATACGCAGTATTTT.

The chain joins TRBV24-1 to TRBJ1-2; D remains ambiguous. The CDR3 length is 14 residues. V lost 0 bases to trimming and J lost 4 bases, with 8 bases between them. Germline CDR1 reads KGHDR; CDR2 reads SFDVKD. CDR3 DNA: TGTGCCACCAGTGATTTGGACAAGGGCTATGGCTACACCTTC. It is translated as CATSDLDKGYGYTF.

DNA of the CDR3: TGTGCCAGCAGCCCCCACCGCTATGGCTACACCTTC. Protein sequence: CASSPHRYGYTF. The chain uses TRBV7-9 and TRBJ1-2; no clear D gene. This CDR3 is 12 amino acids long. CDR1 and CDR2 from the germline V gene are SEHNR and FQNEAQ (reference sequence). The V end lost 5 bases, the J end lost 4 bases, and 8 bases lay between the germline ends.

This clonotype was counted ten times or more. The chain links TRBV2 to TRBJ2-3; TRBD1 aligns across 7 bases. CDR3 size: 19 residues. V dropped 0 bases and J dropped 6; count of bases not matched to a gene: 18. CDR1 SNHLY and CDR2 FYNNEI come from the germline V gene. The CDR3 sequence: CASSEATGAYSPPTDTQYF. The CDR3 DNA reads as TGTGCCAGCAGTGAAGCAACAGGGGCCTACTCTCCCCCCACGGATACGCAGTATTTT. The whole variable domain, filled in from reference TRBV2 and TRBJ2-3, reads EPEVTQTPSHQVTQMGQEVILRCVPISNHLYFYWYRQILGQKVEFLVSFYNNEISEKSEIFDDQFSVERPDGSNFTLKIRSTKLEDSAMYFCASSEATGAYSPPTDTQYFGPGTRLTVL.

The chain uses TRBV29-1 and TRBJ1-4, with D possibly matching TRBD1 (5 bases). The CDR3 extends over 12 amino acids. V lost 5 bases and J 5 bases, leaving 9 bases between the germline ends. Per the germline V gene, CDR1 is SQVTM and CDR2 is ANQGSEA. Written as DNA, the CDR3 is TGCAGCGTTATGGCAGGGAATGAAAAACTGTTTTTT. Its protein product is CSVMAGNEKLFF.

This clonotype was detected many times. V is TRBV7-9 and J is TRBJ1-5; TRBD1 matches 7 bases. Trimming took 4 bases from V and 2 from J; bases not matched to a gene: 5. The germline gives CDR1 SEHNR, CDR2 FQNEAQ (reference sequence). The CDR3 is 15 amino acids. Here the CDR3 reads CASSSDRAGNQPQHF. The CDR3 nucleotides read TGTGCCAGCAGCTCAGACAGGGCCGGCAATCAGCCCCAGCATTTT.

This clonotype showed up many times. The chain has TRBV12-3 or TRBV12-4 and TRBJ2-1; TRBD1 is a possible D gene (5 bases). The CDR3 spans 14 residues. Trimming pared 11 bases from V and 5 bases from J, leaving 19 bases between. CDR3: CAGLRRGVDNEQFF. CDR3 nucleotide sequence: TGTGCCGGCTTGAGAAGGGGTGTTGACAATGAGCAGTTCTTC.

This clonotype was seen ten or more times. The chain combines TRBV12-3 or TRBV12-4 with TRBJ1-5; possibly TRBD1 for D (5 bases). Between the trimmed V and J ends, which lost 3 bases and 8 bases, there was a span of 11 bases. The CDR3 has 13 residues. CDR3 amino acids: CASSFPGWEPQHF. The CDR3 DNA is TGTGCCAGCAGTTTCCCAGGGTGGGAGCCCCAGCATTTT.

This clonotype was seen repeatedly, ten times or more. The V call is TRBV4-3, the J call TRBJ2-4; TRBD2 matches at 7 bases. Losses at the gene ends were 0 bases for V and 9 bases for J; bases not matched to a gene: 5. The CDR3 consists of 14 residues. Germline V CDR1 and CDR2: LGHNA, YSLEER. Here the CDR3 DNA reads TGCGCCAGCAGCCAAGACCCGGGGAGGGGCATTCAGTACTTC. Amino acids: CASSQDPGRGIQYF.

This clonotype was counted at least ten times. J is TRBJ1-3 and V is TRBV20-1; D is ambiguous. Trimming pared 5 bases from V and 4 bases from J, leaving 9 bases between. The CDR3 sequence is 12 residues long. Germline V lookup: CDR1 DFQATT, CDR2 SNEGSKA (reference sequence). The CDR3 sequence is CSAATPGNTIYF. CDR3 nucleotide sequence: TGCAGTGCTGCCACCCCCGGAAACACCATATATTTT.

The sample holds many counts of this clonotype. This may stem from a read error, because a much larger clone lies one nucleotide away. The chain has TRBV5-4 and TRBJ1-1; 7 bases align to TRBD1. The V segment lost 4 bases and the J segment 4 bases; nucleotides outside the gene matches: 1. This CDR3 has 12 amino acids. The germline gives CDR1 SGHNT, CDR2 YYREEE (reference sequence). Here the CDR3 DNA reads TGTGCCAGCAGCCGACAGGGCACTGAAGCTTTCTTT. Protein sequence: CASSRQGTEAFF. The full variable domain, in which reference TRBV5-4 and TRBJ1-1 provide the parts outside the CDR3, is ETGVTQSPTHLIKTRGQQVTLRCSSQSGHNTVSWYQQALGQGPQFIFQYYREEENGRGNFPPRFSGLQFPNYSSELNVNALELDDSALYLCASSRQGTEAFFGQGTRLTVV.

This clonotype has more than one count but fewer than ten. The chain couples TRBV20-1 to TRBJ2-5; D is ambiguous. The germline V gene has CDR1 DFQATT and CDR2 SNEGSKA (reference sequence). V dropped 0 bases and J dropped 4 bases, with 9 bases sitting between them. The CDR3 is 13 amino acids. The chain's CDR3 is CSARDPTGETQYF. In DNA, the CDR3 is TGCAGTGCTAGAGATCCGACGGGAGAGACCCAGTACTTC.

This clonotype was picked up many times. V gene TRBV20-1 combines with J gene TRBJ1-5, with no clear D. V shed 0 bases and J shed 11 bases, with 11 bases lying between them. The CDR3 is 12 residues long. Germline V gene lookup returns CDR1 DFQATT and CDR2 SNEGSKA (reference sequence). The CDR3 spells CSARDGQKAQHF. CDR3 sequence (DNA): TGCAGTGCTAGAGACGGCCAAAAAGCCCAGCATTTT.

This clonotype was detected ten times or more. This chain connects TRBV6-2 or TRBV6-3 to TRBJ1-5; 8 positions agree with TRBD1. The CDR3 consists of 15 residues. Germline V lookup: CDR1 MNHEY, CDR2 SVGEGT. The trim removed 6 bases at V and 2 bases at J, leaving 6 bases unmatched. The DNA for the CDR3 is TGTGCCAGCAGGAGGACAGGGACAGGCAATCAGCCCCAGCATTTT. It specifies CASRRTGTGNQPQHF.

Remarks on this clonotype: A read error may be the cause here, since a much bigger clone is one base away. The rearrangement links TRBV7-8 to TRBJ1-1; 9 bases are shared with TRBD1. Germline loops: CDR1 SGHVS, CDR2 FQNEAQ. CDR3 length equals 16 residues. Losses at the gene ends were 3 bases for V and 7 bases for J; bases not matched to a gene: 12. CDR3: CASSFLTGGGSLEAFF. In DNA form, the CDR3 reads TGTGCCAGCAGCTTCCTGACAGGGGGAGGTTCGCTTGAAGCTTTCTTT.

This clonotype has a count of ten or more. This chain joins TRBV28 and TRBJ2-3; 9 nucleotides align to TRBD1. Germline assignment: CDR1 MDHEN and CDR2 SYDVKM. V was clipped by 5 bases and J by 3 bases; unmatched bases: 6. The CDR3 runs to 15 residues. In DNA form, the CDR3 reads TGTGCCAGCAGTCAAGGACAGGGGACGACAGATACGCAGTATTTT. Translating gives CASSQGQGTTDTQYF. Based on the CDR3 plus reference TRBV28 and TRBJ2-3, the full variable domain is DVKVTQSSRYLVKRTGEKVFLECVQDMDHENMFWYRQDPGLGLRLIYFSYDVKMKEKGDIPEGYSVSREKKERFSLILESASTNQTSMYLCASSQGQGTTDTQYFGPGTRLTVL.

This clonotype has a count of ten or more. This chain joins TRBV12-3 or TRBV12-4 and TRBJ1-1, with D unresolved. This CDR3 contains 11 residues. Trimming removed 6 bases at V and 6 bases at J, with 8 bases between. CDR3 region: CASSLYSEAFF. The CDR3 nucleotides are TGTGCCAGCAGCTTATACTCTGAAGCTTTCTTT.

This clonotype has at least ten counts. CDR3 residues: CASSYRVNTEAFF. CDR3 DNA sequence: TGTGCCAGCAGCTACAGGGTGAACACTGAAGCTTTCTTT. This chain connects TRBV7-2 to TRBJ1-1, with D possibly TRBD1 on 6 matching bases. The CDR3 spans 13 residues. V was cut by 4 bases and J by 0 bases, with 6 bases left in between. Germline V gene sequence: CDR1 SGHTA, CDR2 FQGNSA.

This clonotype has at least ten counts. The DNA for the CDR3 is TGTGCCAGCAGCTTTATCCGGGATAATGAAAAACTGTTTTTT. Translating it yields CASSFIRDNEKLFF. The rearrangement uses TRBV7-2 and TRBJ1-4; no definite D call. There are 14 residues in the CDR3. Trimming pared 3 bases from V and 4 bases from J, leaving 9 bases between. Germline-derived CDR1 and CDR2 are SGHTA and FQGNSA. Based on the CDR3 plus reference TRBV7-2 and TRBJ1-4, the full variable domain is GAGVSQSPSNKVTEKGKDVELRCDPISGHTALYWYRQSLGQGLEFLIYFQGNSAPDKSGLPSDRFSAERTGGSVSTLTIQRTQQEDSAVYLCASSFIRDNEKLFFGSGTQLSVL.

Ten or more counts support this clonotype. The rearrangement uses TRBV7-2 and TRBJ2-2; 11 nucleotides match TRBD2. V shed 1 base, J shed 7 bases, and the junction held 2 bases outside the gene matches. Germline V CDR1 and CDR2: SGHTA, FQGNSA. The length of the CDR3 is 15 residues. CDR3 in DNA: TGTGCCAGCAGCTTAGGACTAGCGGGGATCGGGGAGCTGTTTTTT. Translation gives CASSLGLAGIGELFF.

This clonotype was recorded at least ten times. CDR3 in amino acids: CASGLGETAGVTGELFF. For the CDR3, the DNA is TGTGCTAGTGGTCTTGGGGAGACGGCAGGGGTCACCGGGGAGCTGTTTTTT. The V call is TRBV12-5, the J call TRBJ2-2; weak D call: TRBD1 (6 bases). V lost 5 bases to trimming and J lost 4 bases, with 20 bases between them. This CDR3 contains 17 residues. CDR1 is LGHNT and CDR2 is FRNRAP in the germline V gene.

In its sample, this clonotype was seen many times. V is TRBV20-1 and J is TRBJ2-6; D uncertain. CDR3 length: 17 amino acids. Germline values: CDR1 DFQATT, CDR2 SNEGSKA (reference sequence). Trimming took off 4 bases at V and 1 base at J, with 17 bases between the two ends. DNA of the CDR3: TGCAGTGCTAAGGCCCCGAACCCGAGTTCTGGGGCCAACGTCCTGACTTTC. It encodes CSAKAPNPSSGANVLTF.

In its sample, this clonotype was seen many times. V and J are TRBV20-1 and TRBJ2-5; the match to TRBD2 covers 13 bases. After removal of 6 bases from V and 4 bases from J, the junction contained 5 bases not matched to a gene. Per the germline V gene, CDR1 is DFQATT and CDR2 is SNEGSKA (reference sequence). The CDR3 contains 14 residues. The CDR3 bases are TGCAGTGCGAAGGGACTAGCGGGGCTAGAGACCCAGTACTTC. This codes for CSAKGLAGLETQYF.

This clonotype was observed at least ten times. V and J are TRBV4-1 and TRBJ1-4, with D possibly TRBD1 on 5 matching bases. Germline V gives CDR1 MGHRA, CDR2 YSYEKL. The CDR3 is 17 amino acids. V lost 0 bases and J lost 4, with 15 bases in between. The CDR3 bases are TGCGCCAGCAGCCAAGAGGCAAGACAGACCCATAATGAAAAACTGTTTTTT. This sequence encodes CASSQEARQTHNEKLFF.

In this sample, this clonotype turned up a few times. The chain is built from TRBV29-1 and TRBJ2-3; D could derive from TRBD1 or TRBD2 (5 bases each). The germline V and J ends were trimmed by 5 bases and 2 bases, with 14 bases remaining between them. Per germline, CDR1 SQVTM and CDR2 ANQGSEA. This CDR3 has 14 residues. The CDR3 nucleotides read TGCAGCGTTACCGGGACCACATACACAGATACGCAGTATTTT. It specifies CSVTGTTYTDTQYF.

At least ten counts were recorded for this clonotype. This chain connects TRBV12-3 or TRBV12-4 to TRBJ1-5, with D uncertain. Trimming removed 7 bases at V and 5 bases at J, with 12 bases between. The CDR3 sequence is 13 residues long. In nucleotides, the CDR3 is TGTGCCAGCACCCCAGAATGGGATCAGCCCCAGCATTTT. It specifies CASTPEWDQPQHF.

This clonotype was counted ten times or more. This sequence joins TRBV7-2 and TRBJ2-1; weak D call: TRBD1 (5 bases). Germline CDR1 SGHTA, CDR2 FQGNSA. Trimming stripped 0 bases from V and 10 bases from J, with 13 bases between. The CDR3 runs to 14 residues. The DNA of the CDR3 is TGTGCCAGCAGCTTAGCTCCCAGGGAAGGCGAGCAGTTCTTC. This encodes CASSLAPREGEQFF. The entire variable domain, with the rest obtained from reference TRBV7-2 and TRBJ2-1, is as follows: GAGVSQSPSNKVTEKGKDVELRCDPISGHTALYWYRQSLGQGLEFLIYFQGNSAPDKSGLPSDRFSAERTGGSVSTLTIQRTQQEDSAVYLCASSLAPREGEQFFGPGTRLTVL.

The sample holds many counts of this clonotype. The chain employs TRBV20-1 and TRBJ2-7, with D tentatively TRBD1 (6 bases). CDR1 DFQATT and CDR2 SNEGSKA come from the germline V gene (reference sequence). Trimming shortened V by 6 bases and J by 1 base, and 10 bases separated the two germline ends. The CDR3 is made up of 12 amino acids. The CDR3 nucleotides are TGCAGTGCGCCTACAGGGTCCTACGAGCAGTACTTC. This codes for CSAPTGSYEQYF.

This clonotype was recorded a few times. DNA of the CDR3: TGCAGCGTTGAAGATAGGGGGGACGGACGCTACGAGCAGTACTTC. Translated, it gives CSVEDRGDGRYEQYF. The rearrangement links TRBV29-1 to TRBJ2-7, with D possibly being TRBD1 or TRBD2 (6 bases each). The CDR3 covers 15 residues. V was cut by 0 bases and J by 3 bases, with 15 bases left in between. The germline gives CDR1 SQVTM, CDR2 ANQGSEA.